The 21 T cell receptor beta chains presented below share a single source sample, sequenced in a study of T cell changes during pregnancy in multiple sclerosis. Libraries were prepared by immunoSEQ multiplex PCR; TCRdb keeps only in-frame clonotypes and omits some of them. This table holds 70,000 to 75,000 clones, about 92% found once. Source: peripheral blood, taken before pregnancy. Receptor source: a female donor with multiple sclerosis, enrolled in a pregnancy study.

This chain uses TRBV19 with TRBJ2-7; a weak D match, TRBD1 (6 bases). The germline V gene has CDR1 LNHDA and CDR2 SQIVND (reference sequence). Trimming shortened V by 6 bases and J by 1 base, and 16 bases separated the two germline ends. The CDR3 runs 15 residues. The chain's CDR3 is CASRRLPDSSYEQYF. The CDR3 DNA reads as TGTGCCAGTAGGCGGCTCCCGGACAGTTCCTACGAGCAGTACTTC.

This chain joins TRBV6-1 and TRBJ1-3; 7 bases map to TRBD1. V shed 2 bases and J 10 bases; nucleotides not matched to a gene: 5. Germline CDR1 reads MNHNS; CDR2 reads SASEGT. This CDR3 has 13 residues. CDR3 in DNA: TGTGCCAGCAGTGAACGACAGGGAGGAACCATATATTTT. As protein: CASSERQGGTIYF.

DNA for the CDR3: TGTGCCAGCAGCCCCTACGTCCCGGACAGGGGAAACACCATATATTTT. It encodes CASSPYVPDRGNTIYF. The chain combines TRBV27 with TRBJ1-3; TRBD1 aligns across 7 bases. Germline CDR1 and CDR2: MNHEY and SMNVEV (reference sequence). Trimming removed 6 bases from V and 4 bases from J; junction bases left unmatched: 12. The CDR3 extends over 16 amino acids.

Note on this clone: Other DNA sequences of this sample code for an identical CDR3. The chain uses TRBV13 and TRBJ2-3; the D gene is possibly TRBD2 (5 bases). Trimming took off 1 base at V and 3 bases at J, with 11 bases between the two ends. The CDR3 loop spans 15 amino acids. CDR1 is PRHDT, CDR2 FYEKMQ, per germline (reference sequence). The CDR3 sequence: CASSLVGGLTDTQYF. The CDR3 DNA reads TGTGCCAGCAGCTTAGTTGGCGGGCTAACAGATACGCAGTATTTT.

The chain recombines TRBV9 with TRBJ2-7, with 10 bases aligning to TRBD2. Germline-derived CDR1 and CDR2 are SGDLS and YYNGEE. This CDR3 contains 16 residues. V was pared by 0 bases and J by 6 bases, with 9 bases of the junction left unmatched. CDR3 nucleotides: TGTGCCAGCAGCGTAGGGTGGCTAGCGGGAGTCGCCGAGCAGTACTTC. This translates into CASSVGWLAGVAEQYF.

The rearrangement uses TRBV27 and TRBJ1-1; D is possibly TRBD1 (5 bases). The CDR3 has 14 residues. CDR1 and CDR2 (germline): MNHEY, SMNVEV (reference sequence). V lost 5 bases and J lost 4, with 14 bases in between. The CDR3 loop reads CASSQEYRSTEAFF. The CDR3 nucleotides are TGTGCCAGCAGTCAAGAGTACAGGAGCACTGAAGCTTTCTTT.

This chain joins TRBV2 and TRBJ2-2; TRBD2 matches at 12 bases. This CDR3 is built from 16 residues. Germline CDR1 SNHLY, CDR2 FYNNEI. V lost 6 bases, J lost 4 bases, and 6 bases stayed unmatched. CDR3 sequence reads: CASRRGLAGTTGELFF. CDR3 nucleotide sequence: TGTGCCAGCAGAAGAGGACTAGCGGGAACCACCGGGGAGCTGTTTTTT.

The chain has TRBV4-3 and TRBJ1-3, with TRBD1 matching over 10 bases. V lost 4 bases and J lost 4; bases outside the gene matches: 4. The CDR3 is 15 amino acids. CDR1 LGHNA and CDR2 YSLEER come from the germline V gene. In DNA, the CDR3 is TGCGCCAGCAGCCTAGGGACAGGGGCCGGAAACACCATATATTTT. Translating gives CASSLGTGAGNTIYF.

This chain links TRBV10-3 with TRBJ1-6, with TRBD1 matching 7 bases. The CDR3 runs 17 residues. V shed 4 bases, J shed 8 bases, and the junction held 14 bases outside the gene matches. The germline V gene has CDR1 ENHRY and CDR2 SYGVKD. The CDR3 region is CAISAAEGATWDSPLHF. CDR3 DNA: TGTGCCATCAGTGCCGCGGAGGGGGCTACGTGGGATTCACCCCTCCACTTT.

The gene calls are TRBV19 and TRBJ2-7; D may be TRBD1 (5 bases). The ends were cut back, 6 bases at V and 0 bases at J, with 9 bases in the middle. This CDR3 region has 13 residues. Looked up from germline, CDR1 is LNHDA and CDR2 is SQIVND (reference sequence). The CDR3 protein is CASSFRASYEQYF. The CDR3 bases are TGTGCCAGTAGCTTCAGGGCCTCCTACGAGCAGTACTTC.

V is TRBV29-1 and J is TRBJ2-1, with D maybe TRBD1 (5 bases). CDR1 and CDR2 (germline): SQVTM, ANQGSEA. The CDR3 sequence is 9 residues long. V lost 4 bases, J lost 10 bases, and 5 bases lay in between. The CDR3, as DNA: TGCAGCGTTGGGACAGAGCAGTTCTTC. Translation gives CSVGTEQFF.

This clone was counted a single time. This sequence joins TRBV27 and TRBJ2-1; possibly TRBD2 for D (5 bases). The CDR3 spans 14 residues. Germline loops: CDR1 MNHEY, CDR2 SMNVEV (reference sequence). The V gene lost 7 bases and the J gene lost 8 bases, with 18 bases spanning the gap. CDR3 region: CASTPRGGFHEQFF. The DNA of the CDR3 is TGTGCCAGCACCCCCCGCGGCGGGTTCCATGAGCAGTTCTTC.

This clone came up once. CDR3 nucleotides: TGTGCCAGCAGTTACTCGACAGCTAACTATGGCTACACCTTC. As protein: CASSYSTANYGYTF. The chain has TRBV6-5 and TRBJ1-2; TRBD1 is a possible D gene (5 bases). V gave up 0 bases and J gave up 0 bases, with 5 bases separating them. Germline CDR1 is MNHEY and CDR2 is SVGAGI. This CDR3 has 14 amino acids.

The genes are TRBV29-1 and TRBJ2-7; the match to TRBD1 covers 10 bases. Germline values: CDR1 SQVTM, CDR2 ANQGSEA. Germline trimming cut 8 bases from V and 2 bases from J; bases unmatched to any gene: 6. The CDR3 has 13 residues. The CDR3 DNA sequence: TGCAGCACCTCGGGACAGGGGACCTACGAGCAGTACTTC. Translating gives CSTSGQGTYEQYF.

This clone was seen only a few times. V gene TRBV9 combines with J gene TRBJ2-1; a possible D gene is TRBD1 (6 bases). Between the trimmed V and J ends, which lost 3 bases and 7 bases, there was a span of 17 bases. Germline-derived CDR1 and CDR2 are SGDLS and YYNGEE. This CDR3 region has 15 residues. The CDR3 coding sequence is TGTGCCAGCAGCGGGGACCTTTCGACAGGTAATGAGCAGTTCTTC. This gives the protein CASSGDLSTGNEQFF.

The chain recombines TRBV27 with TRBJ1-1, with TRBD1 matching 9 bases. V lost 2 bases, J lost 3 bases, and 1 base stayed unmatched. CDR1 and CDR2 from the germline V gene are MNHEY and SMNVEV (reference sequence). This CDR3 region has 14 residues. The CDR3 loop is CASSLGQGYTEAFF. CDR3 bases: TGTGCCAGCAGTTTAGGACAGGGGTACACTGAAGCTTTCTTT.

V usage is TRBV14 and J usage is TRBJ1-1; D gene unclear. The CDR3 contains 13 residues. With 7 bases removed from V and 0 bases from J, the gap between germline ends came to 9 bases. CDR1 SGHDN and CDR2 FVKESK come from the germline V gene. The CDR3 reads CASKQRLNTEAFF. DNA for the CDR3: TGTGCCAGCAAACAAAGATTGAACACTGAAGCTTTCTTT.

This clone was counted once. This chain connects TRBV19 to TRBJ2-7; TRBD2 aligns across 8 bases. Germline V CDR1 and CDR2: LNHDA, SQIVND (reference sequence). Losses at the gene ends were 5 bases for V and 3 bases for J; bases not matched to a gene: 9. The CDR3 is 15 amino acids. This CDR3 is CASSLGLAGYYEQYF. The CDR3 DNA reads TGTGCCAGTAGTTTAGGACTAGCTGGTTACTACGAGCAGTACTTC.

This chain uses TRBV7-9 with TRBJ2-1; 10 bases line up with TRBD2. The length of the CDR3 is 15 residues. V lost 4 bases, J lost 4 bases, and 4 bases stayed unmatched. Germline-derived CDR1 and CDR2 are SEHNR and FQNEAQ (reference sequence). The DNA for the CDR3 is TGTGCCAGCAGCTCCATACTAGCGGGGTACAATGAGCAGTTCTTC. This encodes CASSSILAGYNEQFF.

The V and J genes are TRBV19 and TRBJ2-1; 7 bases map to TRBD2. The germline V gene encodes CDR1 LNHDA and CDR2 SQIVND (reference sequence). The CDR3 runs to 14 residues. V lost 3 bases, J lost 4 bases, and 3 bases stayed unmatched. As DNA, the CDR3 is TGTGCCAGTAGTATGTCTAGCGGATACAATGAGCAGTTCTTC. Its translation: CASSMSSGYNEQFF.

This chain uses TRBV7-2 with TRBJ2-3; TRBD2 matches at 7 bases. Germline CDR1 reads SGHTA; CDR2 reads FQGNSA. V shed 3 bases and J 3 bases; nucleotides not matched to a gene: 9. This CDR3 is built from 16 residues. For the CDR3, the DNA is TGTGCCAGCAGCTTGTCGGCGGGAGTGAGTACAGATACGCAGTATTTT. Its translation is CASSLSAGVSTDTQYF.